Given below is one T cell receptor beta chain in context. Trimming cost V 0 bases and J 5 bases; bases outside gene matches: 13. Germline V lookup: CDR1 MGHRA, CDR2 YSYEKL. CDR3 length: 18 residues. This sample stems from a study of blood T cell repertoires in COVID-19. Study context: The cDNA or gDNA used as material had been derived from T cells, B-cell-depleted T cells, or PBMCs.

Under the authors' procedure: By means of reference gene primer amplification, nucleated cell counts were estimated. Clones were sequenced by immunoSEQ multiplex PCR, and TCRdb holds only the in-frame ones, with some missing. V, J and clone size derive from that table, while D and trimming were established from the DNA sequence. The profile shows fewer than 150,000 clones, about 90% of them singletons. The TCR originated in a human donor in a cohort sampled during active COVID-19. The specimen was peripheral blood. The genes are TRBV4-1 and TRBJ1-2, with 9 bases that match TRBD1. CDR3 residues: CASSQDSTPGQGRYGYTF. The DNA of the CDR3 is TGCGCCAGCAGCCAAGACTCGACTCCGGGACAGGGACGGTATGGCTACACCTTC.